Listed here are 17 T cell receptor beta chains from one sample, sequenced in a study of cytomegalovirus exposure and HLA in healthy donors. Vbeta (60) and Jbeta (13) primers were used in the PCR. Repertoires were generated with immunoSEQ multiplex PCR, while TCRdb's copy carries only in-frame clones and drops some. The repertoire holds about 120,000 clones, 75% to 80% seen once, with around 3% in the top ten. The material sequenced was PBMCs. All receptors come from a woman in her 30s in good health and CMV-seropositive.

This clone has only a few counts. The genes are TRBV30 and TRBJ1-1; D ambiguous. The CDR3 covers 13 residues. V was pared by 4 bases and J by 4 bases, with 13 bases between. Germline V CDR1 and CDR2: GTSNPN, SVGIG (reference sequence). The CDR3 loop reads CAWNYGTGTEAFF. In nucleotides, the CDR3 is TGTGCCTGGAACTACGGAACGGGCACTGAAGCTTTCTTT. Using reference TRBV30 and TRBJ1-1 for the parts outside the CDR3, the full variable domain is SQTIHQWPATLVQPVGSPLSLECTVEGTSNPNLYWYRQAAGRGLQLLFYSVGIGQISSEVPQNLSASRPQDRQFILSSKKLLLSDSGFYLCAWNYGTGTEAFFGQGTRLTVV.

The rearrangement uses TRBV29-1 and TRBJ2-5; 7 positions agree with TRBD1. CDR1 is SQVTM and CDR2 is ANQGSEA in the germline V gene. Trimming at V came to 4 bases and at J to 0 bases, leaving 5 bases not matched to a gene. This CDR3 region has 14 residues. The CDR3 region is CSVAGTEYQETQYF. The CDR3 DNA reads TGCAGCGTTGCCGGGACAGAGTACCAAGAGACCCAGTACTTC.

The chain combines TRBV15 with TRBJ1-1, with a tentative D call TRBD1 (6 bases). Germline-derived CDR1 and CDR2 are LNHNV and YYDKDF (reference sequence). The V and J ends lost 1 base and 0 bases respectively, with 12 bases between them. The CDR3 runs 16 residues. The CDR3 DNA reads TGTGCCACCAGCAGAGGTCAGGGACACCTGAACACTGAAGCTTTCTTT. This codes for CATSRGQGHLNTEAFF.

The chain has TRBV7-7 and TRBJ2-1; 7 nucleotides line up with TRBD2. The CDR3 is 16 amino acids. The V and J ends lost 1 base and 4 bases, in that order; junction bases with no gene match: 7. The V gene's germline CDR1 is SSHAT and CDR2 FNYEAQ (reference sequence). For the CDR3, the DNA is TGTGCCAGCAGCTTAGGGGGCGGGGGTCTTTACAATGAGCAGTTCTTC. This gives the protein CASSLGGGGLYNEQFF. The full variable domain, with the rest looked up from reference TRBV7-7 and TRBJ2-1, is GAGVSQSPRYKVTKRGQDVTLRCDPISSHATLYWYQQALGQGPEFLTYFNYEAQPDKSGLPSDRFSAERPEGSISTLTIQRTEQRDSAMYRCASSLGGGGLYNEQFFGPGTRLTVL.

The rearrangement uses TRBV27 and TRBJ2-2; possibly TRBD1 for D (5 bases). The CDR3 is 15 amino acids. The ends were cut back, 3 bases at V and 5 bases at J, with 13 bases in the middle. CDR1 is MNHEY and CDR2 is SMNVEV in the germline V gene (reference sequence). In DNA form, the CDR3 reads TGTGCCAGCAGTTTTCTCAGGGTGGGAACCGGGGAGCTGTTTTTT. Translated, it gives CASSFLRVGTGELFF.

This chain links TRBV6-6 with TRBJ2-3; maybe TRBD2 (6 bases). This CDR3 is built from 13 residues. The germline V gene encodes CDR1 MNHNY and CDR2 SVGAGI (reference sequence). V dropped 9 bases and J dropped 3 bases, with 13 bases sitting between them. CDR3 region: CASAGRRTDTQYF. CDR3 DNA: TGTGCCAGTGCGGGGAGGAGGACAGATACGCAGTATTTT.

The chain employs TRBV28 and TRBJ2-5; the D is unclear. CDR1 and CDR2 from the germline V gene are MDHEN and SYDVKM. V was clipped by 6 bases and J by 1 base, with 9 bases between them. The CDR3 sequence is 13 residues long. CDR3: CASSTPGQETQYF. DNA of the CDR3: TGTGCCAGCAGCACGCCGGGCCAAGAGACCCAGTACTTC. The whole variable domain, remainder taken from reference TRBV28 and TRBJ2-5, is DVKVTQSSRYLVKRTGEKVFLECVQDMDHENMFWYRQDPGLGLRLIYFSYDVKMKEKGDIPEGYSVSREKKERFSLILESASTNQTSMYLCASSTPGQETQYFGPGTRLLVL.

This chain links TRBV28 with TRBJ2-2, with 9 positions matching TRBD1. The CDR3 has 15 amino acids. Germline assignment: CDR1 MDHEN and CDR2 SYDVKM. The junction had 9 bases not matched to a gene; V was cut back by 8 bases and J by 5 bases. The CDR3 is CASGEQGARTGELFF. CDR3 in DNA: TGTGCCAGCGGAGAACAGGGGGCGCGTACCGGGGAGCTGTTTTTT.

The gene calls are TRBV7-9 and TRBJ1-2; TRBD1 aligns across 7 bases. The germline CDR1 and CDR2 sequences are SEHNR and FQNEAQ (reference sequence). The trim removed 5 bases at V and 6 bases at J, leaving 6 bases unmatched. The CDR3 loop spans 13 amino acids. Here the CDR3 DNA reads TGTGCCAGCAGCCCGACAGGGCGGGATGGCTACACCTTC. It encodes CASSPTGRDGYTF.

The chain links TRBV15 to TRBJ1-4; a weak D match, TRBD1 (5 bases). Germline-derived CDR1 and CDR2 are LNHNV and YYDKDF (reference sequence). The CDR3 sequence is 17 residues long. V lost 3 bases and J 7 bases, leaving 21 bases between the germline ends. Here the CDR3 DNA reads TGTGCCACCAGCAGTCCCCTGGTGGGCCAGGGAGGTGAAAAACTGTTTTTT. This gives the protein CATSSPLVGQGGEKLFF.

This clone was seen once. The chain links TRBV2 to TRBJ1-2, with 11 positions matching TRBD1. This CDR3 has 15 residues. Trimming cost V 2 bases and J 7 bases; bases outside gene matches: 6. From germline, CDR1 is SNHLY and CDR2 FYNNEI. CDR3 region: CASSETRTGGIGYTF. CDR3 in DNA: TGTGCCAGCAGTGAAACCCGGACAGGGGGCATTGGCTACACCTTC.

This clone was recorded a few times. The sample carries other DNA sequences with the same CDR3. The chain uses TRBV5-1 and TRBJ2-5; 9 nucleotides agree with TRBD1. The germline V gene has CDR1 SGHRS and CDR2 YFSETQ. The CDR3 has 15 amino acids. With 3 bases clipped from V and 0 bases from J, the junction kept 3 bases outside the gene matches. Here the CDR3 reads CASSSGQGYQETQYF. The DNA for the CDR3 is TGCGCCAGCAGCTCTGGACAGGGGTACCAAGAGACCCAGTACTTC.

The rearrangement uses TRBV2 and TRBJ2-2; tentatively, D is TRBD2 (6 bases). With 8 bases removed from V and 4 bases from J, the gap between germline ends came to 20 bases. Germline values: CDR1 SNHLY, CDR2 FYNNEI. This CDR3 region has 16 residues. This CDR3 is CASLRDLPLGTGELFF. In DNA, the CDR3 is TGTGCCAGCTTGAGGGACTTGCCTTTAGGCACCGGGGAGCTGTTTTTT.

This clone was seen more than once but under ten times. The rearrangement joins TRBV27 to TRBJ1-2, with D unclear. Per the germline V gene, CDR1 is MNHEY and CDR2 is SMNVEV (reference sequence). V was shortened by 2 bases and J by 4 bases, with 8 bases between the two germline ends. The CDR3 runs 13 residues. The CDR3 sequence: CASSLGGSYGYTF. The CDR3 bases are TGTGCCAGCAGTTTAGGCGGAAGCTATGGCTACACCTTC.

The chain employs TRBV28 and TRBJ2-5; D is possibly TRBD2 (6 bases). The CDR3 has 14 residues. CDR1 is MDHEN and CDR2 is SYDVKM in the germline V gene. Trimming took off 5 bases at V and 2 bases at J, with 12 bases between the two ends. DNA of the CDR3: TGTGCCAGCAGTCTCTCCGGGGGACAAGAGACCCAGTACTTC. As protein: CASSLSGGQETQYF.

This chain joins TRBV7-9 and TRBJ1-4; 10 bases agree with TRBD1. CDR3 length: 14 amino acids. J was trimmed by 7 bases and V by 3 bases; bases with no gene match: 2. CDR1 SEHNR and CDR2 FQNEAQ come from the germline V gene (reference sequence). The CDR3 here is CASSFGTGAEKLFF. DNA for the CDR3: TGTGCCAGCAGCTTTGGGACAGGGGCTGAAAAACTGTTTTTT.

The chain couples TRBV19 to TRBJ1-5; TRBD1 might be the D (5 bases). CDR3 size: 14 residues. V dropped 6 bases and J dropped 0 bases, with 9 bases sitting between them. CDR1 is LNHDA and CDR2 is SQIVND in the germline V gene (reference sequence). DNA of the CDR3: TGTGCCAGTAGCCCACAGGATAGCAATCAGCCCCAGCATTTT. Amino acids: CASSPQDSNQPQHF.